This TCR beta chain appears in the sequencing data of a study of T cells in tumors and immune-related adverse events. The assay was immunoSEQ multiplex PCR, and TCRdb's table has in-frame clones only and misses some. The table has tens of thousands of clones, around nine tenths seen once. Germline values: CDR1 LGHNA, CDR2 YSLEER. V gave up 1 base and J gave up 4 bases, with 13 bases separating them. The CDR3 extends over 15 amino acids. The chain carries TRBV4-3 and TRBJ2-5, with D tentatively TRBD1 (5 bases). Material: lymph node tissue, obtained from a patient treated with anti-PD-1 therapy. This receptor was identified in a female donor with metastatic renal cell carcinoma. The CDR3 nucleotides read TGCGCCAGCAGCCAAGTGGGGCAGGGTGGAGAGACCCAGTACTTC. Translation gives CASSQVGQGGETQYF.